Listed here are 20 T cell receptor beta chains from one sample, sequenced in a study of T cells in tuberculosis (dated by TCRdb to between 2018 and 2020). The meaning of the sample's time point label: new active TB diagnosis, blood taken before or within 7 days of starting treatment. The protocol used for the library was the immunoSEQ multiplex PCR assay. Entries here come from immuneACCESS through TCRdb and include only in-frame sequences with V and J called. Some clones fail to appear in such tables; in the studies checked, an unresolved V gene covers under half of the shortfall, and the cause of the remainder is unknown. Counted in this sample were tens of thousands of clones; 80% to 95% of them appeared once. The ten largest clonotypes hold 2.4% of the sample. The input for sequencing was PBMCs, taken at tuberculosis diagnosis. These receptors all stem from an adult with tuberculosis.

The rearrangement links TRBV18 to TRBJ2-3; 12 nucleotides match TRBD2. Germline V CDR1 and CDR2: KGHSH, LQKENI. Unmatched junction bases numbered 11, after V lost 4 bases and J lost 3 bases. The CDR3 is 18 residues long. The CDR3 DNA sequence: TGTGCCAGCTCACGAACTAGCGGGGGGCTGGTTTGGACAGATACGCAGTATTTT. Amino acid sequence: CASSRTSGGLVWTDTQYF.

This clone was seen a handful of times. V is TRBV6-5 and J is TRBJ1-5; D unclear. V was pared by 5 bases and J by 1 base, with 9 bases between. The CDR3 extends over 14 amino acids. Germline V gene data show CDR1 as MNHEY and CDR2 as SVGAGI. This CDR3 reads CASSPGRSNQPQHF. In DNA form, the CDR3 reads TGTGCCAGCAGTCCAGGAAGGAGCAATCAGCCCCAGCATTTT.

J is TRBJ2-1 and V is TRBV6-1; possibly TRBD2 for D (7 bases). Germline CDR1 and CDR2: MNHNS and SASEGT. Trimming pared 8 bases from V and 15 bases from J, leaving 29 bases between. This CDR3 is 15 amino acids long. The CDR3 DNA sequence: TGTGCCAGCCGCGAGGAGGGAGGGTCGGCGGAACAGGGGTTCTTC. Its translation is CASREEGGSAEQGFF.

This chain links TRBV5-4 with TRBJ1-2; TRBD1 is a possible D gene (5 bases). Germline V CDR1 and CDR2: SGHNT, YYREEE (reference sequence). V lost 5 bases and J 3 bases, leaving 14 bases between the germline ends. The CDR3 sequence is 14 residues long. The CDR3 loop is CASRGGLGDYGYTF. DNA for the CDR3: TGTGCCAGCAGGGGGGGACTTGGCGACTATGGCTACACCTTC. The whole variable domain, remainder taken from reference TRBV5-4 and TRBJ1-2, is ETGVTQSPTHLIKTRGQQVTLRCSSQSGHNTVSWYQQALGQGPQFIFQYYREEENGRGNFPPRFSGLQFPNYSSELNVNALELDDSALYLCASRGGLGDYGYTFGSGTRLTVV.

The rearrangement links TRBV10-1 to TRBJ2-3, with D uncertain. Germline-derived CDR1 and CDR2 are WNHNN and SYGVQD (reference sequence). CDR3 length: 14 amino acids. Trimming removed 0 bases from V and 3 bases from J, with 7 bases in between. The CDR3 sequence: CASSESKATDTQYF. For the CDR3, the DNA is TGCGCCAGCAGTGAGTCGAAAGCGACAGATACGCAGTATTTT.

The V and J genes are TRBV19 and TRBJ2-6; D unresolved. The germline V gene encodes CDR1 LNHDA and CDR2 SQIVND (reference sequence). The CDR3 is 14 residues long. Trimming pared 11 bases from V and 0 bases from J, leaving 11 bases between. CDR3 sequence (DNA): TGTGCCTCGAGCCCTTACTCTGGGGCCAACGTCCTGACTTTC. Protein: CASSPYSGANVLTF. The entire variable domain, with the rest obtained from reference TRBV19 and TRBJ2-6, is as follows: DGGITQSPKYLFRKEGQNVTLSCEQNLNHDAMYWYRQDPGQGLRLIYYSQIVNDFQKGDIAEGYSVSREKKESFPLTVTSAQKNPTAFYLCASSPYSGANVLTFGAGSRLTVL.

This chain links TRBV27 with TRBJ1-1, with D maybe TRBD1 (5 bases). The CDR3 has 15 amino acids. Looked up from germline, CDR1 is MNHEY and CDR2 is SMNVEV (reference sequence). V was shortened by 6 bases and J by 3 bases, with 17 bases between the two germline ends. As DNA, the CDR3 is TGTGCCAGCAGCCTTCAGCGGGGCCGGGACACTGAAGCTTTCTTT. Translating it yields CASSLQRGRDTEAFF.

The CDR3 DNA reads TGCGCCAGCAGCTTGACTGACAGGCGGGATTCACCCCTCCACTTT. Residues: CASSLTDRRDSPLHF. The chain links TRBV5-1 to TRBJ1-6; D may be TRBD1 (6 bases). The length of the CDR3 is 15 residues. From germline, CDR1 is SGHRS and CDR2 YFSETQ. V gave up 1 base and J gave up 8 bases, with 13 bases separating them.

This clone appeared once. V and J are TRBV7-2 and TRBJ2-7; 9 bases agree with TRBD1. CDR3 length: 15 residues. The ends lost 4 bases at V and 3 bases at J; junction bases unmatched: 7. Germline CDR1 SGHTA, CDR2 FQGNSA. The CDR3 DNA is TGTGCCAGCAGCTCTGGACAGGGGTTTTACTACGAGCAGTACTTC. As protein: CASSSGQGFYYEQYF.

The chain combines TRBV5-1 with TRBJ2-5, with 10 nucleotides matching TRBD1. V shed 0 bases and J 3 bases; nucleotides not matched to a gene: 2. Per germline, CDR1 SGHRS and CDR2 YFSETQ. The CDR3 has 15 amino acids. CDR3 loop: CASSLGQGAKETQYF. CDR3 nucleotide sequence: TGCGCCAGCAGCTTGGGACAGGGGGCAAAAGAGACCCAGTACTTC.

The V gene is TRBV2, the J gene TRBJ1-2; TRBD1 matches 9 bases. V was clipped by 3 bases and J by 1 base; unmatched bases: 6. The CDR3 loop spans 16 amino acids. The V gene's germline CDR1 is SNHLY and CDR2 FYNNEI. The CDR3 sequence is CASSERDRVLNYGYTF. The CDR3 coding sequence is TGTGCCAGCAGTGAGAGGGACAGGGTCCTTAACTATGGCTACACCTTC.

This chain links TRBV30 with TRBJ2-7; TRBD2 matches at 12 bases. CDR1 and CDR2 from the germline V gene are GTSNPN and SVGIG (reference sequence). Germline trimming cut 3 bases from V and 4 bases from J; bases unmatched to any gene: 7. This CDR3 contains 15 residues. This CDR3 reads CAWSPPSGGAYEQYV. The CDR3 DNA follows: TGTGCCTGGAGCCCACCTAGCGGGGGGGCTTACGAGCAGTACGTC.

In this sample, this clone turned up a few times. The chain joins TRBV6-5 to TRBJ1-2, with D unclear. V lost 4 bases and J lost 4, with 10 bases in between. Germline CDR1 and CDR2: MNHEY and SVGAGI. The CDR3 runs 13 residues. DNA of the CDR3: TGTGCCAGCAGTTTTGGGCCGACCTATGGCTACACCTTC. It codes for CASSFGPTYGYTF.

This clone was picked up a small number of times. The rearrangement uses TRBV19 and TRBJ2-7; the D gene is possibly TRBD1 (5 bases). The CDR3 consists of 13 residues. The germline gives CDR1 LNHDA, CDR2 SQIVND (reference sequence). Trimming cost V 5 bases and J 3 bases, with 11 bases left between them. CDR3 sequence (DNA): TGTGCCAGTAGTCCCCAGGGTCACTACGAGCAGTACTTC. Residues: CASSPQGHYEQYF.

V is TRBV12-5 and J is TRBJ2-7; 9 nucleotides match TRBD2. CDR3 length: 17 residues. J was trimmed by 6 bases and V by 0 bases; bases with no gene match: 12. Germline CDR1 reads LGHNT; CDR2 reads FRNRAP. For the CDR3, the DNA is TGTGCTAGTGGTTTGGTTTCCACCGGACTAGCGTTCTCCGAGCAGTACGTC. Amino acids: CASGLVSTGLAFSEQYV.

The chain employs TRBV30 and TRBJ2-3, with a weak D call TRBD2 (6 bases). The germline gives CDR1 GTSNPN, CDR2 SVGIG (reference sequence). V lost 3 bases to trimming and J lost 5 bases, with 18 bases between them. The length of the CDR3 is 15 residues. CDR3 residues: CAWSPGLPGRDTQYF. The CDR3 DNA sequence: TGTGCCTGGAGCCCGGGACTTCCAGGGAGAGATACGCAGTATTTT. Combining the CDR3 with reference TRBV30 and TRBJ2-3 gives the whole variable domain SQTIHQWPATLVQPVGSPLSLECTVEGTSNPNLYWYRQAAGRGLQLLFYSVGIGQISSEVPQNLSASRPQDRQFILSSKKLLLSDSGFYLCAWSPGLPGRDTQYFGPGTRLTVL.

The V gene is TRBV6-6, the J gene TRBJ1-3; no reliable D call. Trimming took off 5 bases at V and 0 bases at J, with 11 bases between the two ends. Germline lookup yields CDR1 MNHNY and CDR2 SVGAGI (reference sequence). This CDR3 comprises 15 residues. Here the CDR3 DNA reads TGTGCCAGCAGTGCGTTGCCACCCTCTGGAAACACCATATATTTT. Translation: CASSALPPSGNTIYF.

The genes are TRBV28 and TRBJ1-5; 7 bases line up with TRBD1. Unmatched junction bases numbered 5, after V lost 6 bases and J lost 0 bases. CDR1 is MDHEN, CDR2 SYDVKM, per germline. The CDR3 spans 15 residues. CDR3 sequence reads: CASRLGQFSNQPQHF. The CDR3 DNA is TGTGCCAGCAGACTGGGACAGTTTAGCAATCAGCCCCAGCATTTT.

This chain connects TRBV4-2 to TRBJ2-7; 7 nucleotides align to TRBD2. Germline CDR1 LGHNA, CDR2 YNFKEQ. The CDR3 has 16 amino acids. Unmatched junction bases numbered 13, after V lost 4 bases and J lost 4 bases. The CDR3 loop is CASSPHPPGGVYEQYF. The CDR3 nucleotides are TGTGCCAGCAGCCCCCACCCCCCGGGGGGAGTTTACGAGCAGTACTTC.

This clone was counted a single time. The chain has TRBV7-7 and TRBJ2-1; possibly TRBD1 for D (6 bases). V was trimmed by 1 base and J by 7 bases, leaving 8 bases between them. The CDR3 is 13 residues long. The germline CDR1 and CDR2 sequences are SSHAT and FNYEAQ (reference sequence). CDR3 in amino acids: CASSLDRVNEQFF. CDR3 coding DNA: TGTGCCAGCAGCTTAGACAGGGTAAATGAGCAGTTCTTC.